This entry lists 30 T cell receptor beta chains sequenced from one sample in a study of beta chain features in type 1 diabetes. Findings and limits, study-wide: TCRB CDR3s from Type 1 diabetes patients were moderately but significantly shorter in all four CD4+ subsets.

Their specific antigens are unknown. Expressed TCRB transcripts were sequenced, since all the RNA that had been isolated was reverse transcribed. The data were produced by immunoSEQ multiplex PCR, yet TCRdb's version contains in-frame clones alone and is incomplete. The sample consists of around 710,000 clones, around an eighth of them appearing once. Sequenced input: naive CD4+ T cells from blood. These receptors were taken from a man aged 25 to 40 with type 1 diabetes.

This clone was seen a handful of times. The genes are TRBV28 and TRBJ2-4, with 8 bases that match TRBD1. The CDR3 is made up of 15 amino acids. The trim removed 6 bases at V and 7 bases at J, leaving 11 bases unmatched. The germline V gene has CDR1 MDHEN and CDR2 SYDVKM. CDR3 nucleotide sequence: TGTGCCAGCAGCACTCTGACAGGGGTGTTCAACATTCAGTACTTC. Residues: CASSTLTGVFNIQYF.

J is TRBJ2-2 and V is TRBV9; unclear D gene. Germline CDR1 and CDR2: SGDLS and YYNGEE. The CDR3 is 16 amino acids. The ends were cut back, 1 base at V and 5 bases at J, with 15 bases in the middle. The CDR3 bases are TGTGCCAGCAGCGTACTTTCAGGACGGTTAACCGGGGAGCTGTTTTTT. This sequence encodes CASSVLSGRLTGELFF.

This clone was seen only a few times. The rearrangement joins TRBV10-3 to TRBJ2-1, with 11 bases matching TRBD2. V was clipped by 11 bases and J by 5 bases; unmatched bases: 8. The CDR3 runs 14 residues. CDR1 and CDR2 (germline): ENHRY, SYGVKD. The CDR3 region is CAAAPGLADNEQFF. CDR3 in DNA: TGTGCCGCAGCTCCGGGACTAGCGGACAATGAGCAGTTCTTC.

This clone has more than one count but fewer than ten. The CDR3, as DNA: TGTGCCTGGAACGGGATCTCTGGAAACACCATATATTTT. This translates into CAWNGISGNTIYF. The chain carries TRBV30 and TRBJ1-3; D is uncertain. V lost 4 bases, J lost 0 bases, and 7 bases lay in between. The CDR3 loop spans 13 amino acids. Germline V CDR1 and CDR2: GTSNPN, SVGIG (reference sequence).

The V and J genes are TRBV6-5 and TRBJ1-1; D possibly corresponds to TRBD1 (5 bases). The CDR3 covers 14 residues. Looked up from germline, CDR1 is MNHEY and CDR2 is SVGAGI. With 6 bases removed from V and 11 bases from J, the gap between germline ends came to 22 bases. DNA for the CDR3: TGTGCCAGCAGCCGAACGACAGCAGCCCTTCAGGCTTTCTTT. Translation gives CASSRTTAALQAFF.

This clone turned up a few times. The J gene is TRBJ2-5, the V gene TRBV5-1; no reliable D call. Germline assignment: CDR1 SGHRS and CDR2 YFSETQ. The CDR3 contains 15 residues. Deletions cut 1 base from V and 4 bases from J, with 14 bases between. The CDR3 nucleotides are TGCGCCAGCAGCTTGAGTGTAGGGTCCCCAGAGACCCAGTACTTC. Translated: CASSLSVGSPETQYF.

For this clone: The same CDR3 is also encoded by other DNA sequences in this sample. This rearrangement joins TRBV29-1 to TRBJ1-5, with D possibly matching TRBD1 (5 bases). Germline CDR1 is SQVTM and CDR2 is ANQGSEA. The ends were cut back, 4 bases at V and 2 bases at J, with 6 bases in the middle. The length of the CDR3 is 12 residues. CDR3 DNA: TGCAGCGTTGCACAGGGCAATCAGCCCCAGCATTTT. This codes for CSVAQGNQPQHF.

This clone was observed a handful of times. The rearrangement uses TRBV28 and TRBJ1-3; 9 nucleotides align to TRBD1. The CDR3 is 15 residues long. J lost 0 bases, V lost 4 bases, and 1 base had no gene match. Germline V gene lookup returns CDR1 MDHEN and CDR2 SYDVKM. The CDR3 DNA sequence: TGTGCCAGCAGTTCGACAGGGGGCTCTGGAAACACCATATATTTT. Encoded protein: CASSSTGGSGNTIYF.

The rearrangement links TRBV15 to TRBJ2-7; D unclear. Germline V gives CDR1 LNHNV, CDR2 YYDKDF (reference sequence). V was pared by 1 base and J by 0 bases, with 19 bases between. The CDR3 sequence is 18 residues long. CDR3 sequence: CATSRAPVGRLSSYEQYF. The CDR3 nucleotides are TGTGCCACCAGCAGAGCCCCGGTTGGGCGCCTTAGCTCCTACGAGCAGTACTTC.

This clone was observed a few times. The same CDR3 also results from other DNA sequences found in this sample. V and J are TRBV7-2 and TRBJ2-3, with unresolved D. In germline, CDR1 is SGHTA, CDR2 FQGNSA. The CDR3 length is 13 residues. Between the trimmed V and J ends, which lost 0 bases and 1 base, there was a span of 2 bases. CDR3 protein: CASSLARTDTQYF. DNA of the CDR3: TGTGCCAGCAGCTTAGCCCGCACAGATACGCAGTATTTT.

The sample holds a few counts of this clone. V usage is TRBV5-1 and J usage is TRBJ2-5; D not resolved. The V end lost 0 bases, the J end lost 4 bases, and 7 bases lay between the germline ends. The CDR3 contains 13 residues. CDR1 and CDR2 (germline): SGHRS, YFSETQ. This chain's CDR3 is CASSLDVSETQYF. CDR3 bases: TGCGCCAGCAGCTTGGATGTCTCAGAGACCCAGTACTTC.

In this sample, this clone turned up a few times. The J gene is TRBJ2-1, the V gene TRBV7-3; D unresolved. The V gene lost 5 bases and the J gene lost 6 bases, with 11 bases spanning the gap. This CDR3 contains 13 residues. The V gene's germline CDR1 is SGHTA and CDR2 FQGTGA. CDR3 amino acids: CASSPAGTNEQFF. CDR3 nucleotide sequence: TGTGCCAGCAGCCCGGCAGGCACCAATGAGCAGTTCTTC.

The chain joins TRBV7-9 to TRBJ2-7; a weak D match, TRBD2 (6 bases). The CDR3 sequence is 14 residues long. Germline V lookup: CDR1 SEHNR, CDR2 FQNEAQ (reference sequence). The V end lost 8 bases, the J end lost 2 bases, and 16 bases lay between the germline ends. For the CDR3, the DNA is TGTGCCAGCCGTGGGACGGAGGGGCCCTACGAGCAGTACTTC. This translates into CASRGTEGPYEQYF.

The CDR3 nucleotides are TGTGCCAGCAGTTACCTTCTGGGCACAGATACGCAGTATTTT. It translates to CASSYLLGTDTQYF. V usage is TRBV6-4 and J usage is TRBJ2-3; D gene uncertain. The CDR3 consists of 14 residues. In germline, CDR1 is MRHNA, CDR2 SNTAGT. V lost 5 bases and J 1 base, leaving 10 bases between the germline ends.

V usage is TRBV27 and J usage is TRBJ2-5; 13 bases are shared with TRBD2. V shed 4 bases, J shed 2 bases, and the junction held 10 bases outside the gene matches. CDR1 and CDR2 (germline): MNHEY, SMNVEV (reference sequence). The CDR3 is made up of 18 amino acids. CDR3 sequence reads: CASSSHGLAGDKQETQYF. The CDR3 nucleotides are TGTGCCAGCAGTTCCCACGGACTAGCGGGGGACAAGCAAGAGACCCAGTACTTC.

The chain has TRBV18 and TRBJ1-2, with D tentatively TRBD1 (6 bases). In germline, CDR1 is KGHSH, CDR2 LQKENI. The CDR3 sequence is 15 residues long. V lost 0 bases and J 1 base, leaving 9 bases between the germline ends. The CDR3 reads CASSPPGTNNYGYTF. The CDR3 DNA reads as TGTGCCAGCTCACCACCCGGGACAAATAACTATGGCTACACCTTC.

The CDR3 sequence is CASSLRRTGEGYTF. The DNA for the CDR3 is TGTGCCAGCAGCCTCCGACGGACAGGAGAAGGCTACACCTTC. This chain joins TRBV7-9 and TRBJ1-2; 7 positions match TRBD1. Germline CDR1 reads SEHNR; CDR2 reads FQNEAQ (reference sequence). The CDR3 is 14 residues long. Trimming cost V 5 bases and J 8 bases; bases outside gene matches: 11. Using reference TRBV7-9 and TRBJ1-2 for the parts outside the CDR3, the full variable domain is DTGVSQNPRHKITKRGQNVTFRCDPISEHNRLYWYRQTLGQGPEFLTYFQNEAQLEKSRLLSDRFSAERPKGSFSTLEIQRTEQGDSAMYLCASSLRRTGEGYTFGSGTRLTVV.

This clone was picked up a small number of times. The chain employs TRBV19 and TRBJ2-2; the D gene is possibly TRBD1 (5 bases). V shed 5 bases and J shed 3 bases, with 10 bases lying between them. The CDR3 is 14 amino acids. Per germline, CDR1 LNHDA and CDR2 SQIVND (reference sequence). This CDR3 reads CASSQGRDTGELFF. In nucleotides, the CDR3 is TGTGCCAGTAGTCAGGGTAGAGACACCGGGGAGCTGTTTTTT.

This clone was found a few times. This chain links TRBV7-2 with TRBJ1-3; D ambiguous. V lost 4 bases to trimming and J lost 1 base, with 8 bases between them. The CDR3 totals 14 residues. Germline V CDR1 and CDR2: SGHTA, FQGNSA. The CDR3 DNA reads TGTGCCAGCAGCTCTGGTAATTCTGGAAACACCATATATTTT. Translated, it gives CASSSGNSGNTIYF.

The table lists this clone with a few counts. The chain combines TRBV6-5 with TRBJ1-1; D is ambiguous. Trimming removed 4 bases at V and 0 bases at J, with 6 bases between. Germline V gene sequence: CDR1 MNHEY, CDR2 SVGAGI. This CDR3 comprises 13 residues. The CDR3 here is CASSSVLNTEAFF. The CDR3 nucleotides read TGTGCCAGCAGTTCCGTCCTGAACACTGAAGCTTTCTTT.

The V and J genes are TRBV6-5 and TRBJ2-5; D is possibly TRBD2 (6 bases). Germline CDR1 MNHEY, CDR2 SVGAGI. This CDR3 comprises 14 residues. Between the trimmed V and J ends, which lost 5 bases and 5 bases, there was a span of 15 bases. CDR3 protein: CASSLASAWETQYF. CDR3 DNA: TGTGCCAGCAGTCTAGCGTCAGCGTGGGAGACCCAGTACTTC.

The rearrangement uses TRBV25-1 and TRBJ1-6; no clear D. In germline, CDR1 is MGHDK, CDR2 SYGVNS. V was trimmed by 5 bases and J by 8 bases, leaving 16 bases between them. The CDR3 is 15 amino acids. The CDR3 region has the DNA TGTGCCAGCAGTTCCCCCGTGGGGATTGATTCACCCCTCCACTTT. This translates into CASSSPVGIDSPLHF.

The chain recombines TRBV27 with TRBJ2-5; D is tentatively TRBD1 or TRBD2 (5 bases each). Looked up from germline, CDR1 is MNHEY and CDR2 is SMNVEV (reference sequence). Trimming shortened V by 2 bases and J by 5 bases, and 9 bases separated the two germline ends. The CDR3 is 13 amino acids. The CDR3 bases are TGTGCCAGCAGTTTAGGGGGACGGGAGACCCAGTACTTC. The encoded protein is CASSLGGRETQYF.

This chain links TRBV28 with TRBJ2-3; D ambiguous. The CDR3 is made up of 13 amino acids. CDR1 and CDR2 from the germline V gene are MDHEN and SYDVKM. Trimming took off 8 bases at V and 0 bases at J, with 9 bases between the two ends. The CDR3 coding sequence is TGTGCCAGCTGGCGGCTTAGCACAGATACGCAGTATTTT. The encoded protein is CASWRLSTDTQYF.

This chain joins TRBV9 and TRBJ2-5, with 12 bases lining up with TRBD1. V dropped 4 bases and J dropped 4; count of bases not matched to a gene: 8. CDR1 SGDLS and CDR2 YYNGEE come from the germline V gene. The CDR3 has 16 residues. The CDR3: CASSPRDRGLGETQYF. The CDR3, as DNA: TGTGCCAGCAGCCCCCGGGACAGGGGGCTTGGAGAGACCCAGTACTTC.

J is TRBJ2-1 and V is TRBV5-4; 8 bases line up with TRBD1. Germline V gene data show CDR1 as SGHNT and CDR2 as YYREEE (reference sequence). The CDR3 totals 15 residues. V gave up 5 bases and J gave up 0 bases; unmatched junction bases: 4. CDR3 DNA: TGTGCCAGCAGGGGCGGGACAGGCTCCTACAATGAGCAGTTCTTC. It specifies CASRGGTGSYNEQFF.

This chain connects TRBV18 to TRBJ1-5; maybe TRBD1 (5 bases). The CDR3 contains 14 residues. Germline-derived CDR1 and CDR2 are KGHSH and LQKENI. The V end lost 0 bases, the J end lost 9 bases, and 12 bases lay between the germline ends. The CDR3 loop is CASSPPGGSGPQHF. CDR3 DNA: TGTGCCAGCTCACCACCTGGGGGGTCCGGGCCCCAGCATTTT.

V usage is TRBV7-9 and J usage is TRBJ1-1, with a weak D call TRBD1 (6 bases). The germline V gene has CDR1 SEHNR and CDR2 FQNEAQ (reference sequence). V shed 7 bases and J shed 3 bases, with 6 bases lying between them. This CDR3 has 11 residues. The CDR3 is CASTGDTEAFF. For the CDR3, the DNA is TGTGCCAGCACAGGGGACACTGAAGCTTTCTTT.

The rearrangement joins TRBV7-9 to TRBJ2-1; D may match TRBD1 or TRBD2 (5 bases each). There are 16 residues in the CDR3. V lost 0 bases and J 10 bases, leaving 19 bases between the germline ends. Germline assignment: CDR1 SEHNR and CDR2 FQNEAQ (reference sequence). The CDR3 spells CASSLALGTTRGEQFF. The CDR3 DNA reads TGTGCCAGCAGCTTAGCGTTAGGGACCACCCGAGGGGAGCAGTTCTTC.

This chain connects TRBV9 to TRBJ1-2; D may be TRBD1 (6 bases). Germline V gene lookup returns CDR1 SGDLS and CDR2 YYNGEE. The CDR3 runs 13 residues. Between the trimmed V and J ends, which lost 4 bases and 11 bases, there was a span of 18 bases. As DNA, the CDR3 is TGTGCCAGCAGCCCCCCGTCGGACAGCGGATACACCTTC. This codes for CASSPPSDSGYTF.